This T cell receptor beta chain came from a study of T-cell memory formation after mild COVID-19. Germline CDR1 LGHNA, CDR2 YSLEER. There are 18 residues in the CDR3. Trimming left V 0 bases short and J 6 bases short, with 22 bases between. Turning to this clonotype: Its target is not known.

Study-wide results and limits: Proof of SARS-CoV-2 specificity was absent for the second-wave clones that crested on day 37.

One entry per CDR3 protein results from TCRdb running MiXCR on the 5' RACE reads. The sample includes more than 350,000 distinct CDR3 sequences, 16% seen only once; the top ten take around a fifth. The V and J genes are TRBV4-3 and TRBJ2-3, with D possibly being TRBD2 (7 bases). Sequencing used PBMCs or a T cell subset sorted from them (not recorded which). This TCR derives from a man in his late teens or twenties who had mild COVID-19 (a few samples of this study predate the infection). Cell type and time point are not known. CDR3: CASSQDGGGAGSGDTQYF. DNA of the CDR3: TGCGCCAGCAGCCAAGATGGTGGGGGGGCCGGTTCGGGCGATACGCAGTATTTT.